These 18 T cell receptor beta chains were sequenced from one sample in a study of shared clonotypes between healthy human individuals. Assay used: immunoSEQ multiplex PCR; TCRdb lists only in-frame clones, some missing. The sample has roughly 1,500,000 clones; approximately 98.5% are singletons. The material sequenced was naive CD4+ T cells sorted from blood. The subset: CD45RA+ positively selected. The receptors come from a man aged 25 to 40 in good health.

This rearrangement joins TRBV5-1 to TRBJ2-2, with D perhaps matching TRBD1 or TRBD2 (5 bases each). V was pared by 4 bases and J by 5 bases, with 12 bases between. This CDR3 is 14 amino acids long. The germline gives CDR1 SGHRS, CDR2 YFSETQ. The CDR3 DNA follows: TGCGCCAGCAGCGCCAGTTGGGGGACCGGGGAGCTGTTTTTT. This codes for CASSASWGTGELFF. Full variable domain (outside the CDR3, taken from reference TRBV5-1 and TRBJ2-2): KAGVTQTPRYLIKTRGQQVTLSCSPISGHRSVSWYQQTPGQGLQFLFEYFSETQRNKGNFPGRFSGRQFSNSRSEMNVSTLELGDSALYLCASSASWGTGELFFGEGSRLTVL.

The chain links TRBV2 to TRBJ2-1, with D possibly called TRBD1 or TRBD2 (5 bases each). This CDR3 is 15 amino acids long. The V and J ends lost 1 base and 1 base respectively, with 8 bases between them. From germline, CDR1 is SNHLY and CDR2 FYNNEI. CDR3 sequence: CASSEGGVSYNEQFF. CDR3 DNA: TGTGCCAGCAGTGAAGGAGGGGTGTCCTACAATGAGCAGTTCTTC.

CDR3 DNA sequence: TGCAGTGCCCTGGGACCAGATACGCAGTATTTT. Protein: CSALGPDTQYF. The chain is built from TRBV20-1 and TRBJ2-3; D may match TRBD1 or TRBD2 (5 bases each). V shed 6 bases and J shed 4 bases, with 8 bases lying between them. This CDR3 has 11 amino acids. The germline CDR1 and CDR2 sequences are DFQATT and SNEGSKA (reference sequence).

The chain combines TRBV2 with TRBJ2-3, with 10 bases identical to TRBD2. Looked up from germline, CDR1 is SNHLY and CDR2 is FYNNEI. The CDR3 loop spans 15 amino acids. V gave up 2 bases and J gave up 5 bases; unmatched junction bases: 4. The DNA for the CDR3 is TGTGCCAGCAGTGAATCTAGCGGGAGAGGAGATACGCAGTATTTT. Its translation: CASSESSGRGDTQYF.

The chain recombines TRBV5-1 with TRBJ1-5; 10 bases are shared with TRBD1. CDR1 is SGHRS, CDR2 YFSETQ, per germline. V was pared by 0 bases and J by 5 bases, with 2 bases of the junction left unmatched. The CDR3 consists of 15 residues. CDR3 DNA sequence: TGCGCCAGCAGCTTGGAAGGGACAGGGGATCAGCCCCAGCATTTT. Translation: CASSLEGTGDQPQHF. Full variable domain (missing parts from reference TRBV5-1 and TRBJ1-5): KAGVTQTPRYLIKTRGQQVTLSCSPISGHRSVSWYQQTPGQGLQFLFEYFSETQRNKGNFPGRFSGRQFSNSRSEMNVSTLELGDSALYLCASSLEGTGDQPQHFGDGTRLSIL.

The CDR3 nucleotides read TGCGCCAGCAGCCAAGAGAAGGCTAGCGGGTACGAGCAGTACTTC. It translates to CASSQEKASGYEQYF. J is TRBJ2-7 and V is TRBV4-1; 8 nucleotides match TRBD2. Germline lookup yields CDR1 MGHRA and CDR2 YSYEKL. The CDR3 covers 15 residues. V gave up 0 bases and J gave up 4 bases; unmatched junction bases: 5.

The chain links TRBV5-1 to TRBJ1-1; D may be TRBD1 (6 bases). The CDR3 is made up of 15 amino acids. Germline V gives CDR1 SGHRS, CDR2 YFSETQ. Trimming pared 4 bases from V and 4 bases from J, leaving 17 bases between. This CDR3 reads CASSGRGIGGTEAFF. CDR3 in DNA: TGCGCCAGCAGCGGCAGGGGTATTGGGGGCACTGAAGCTTTCTTT.

This chain connects TRBV12-2 to TRBJ1-2. TRBV12-2 is termed a pseudogene. This CDR3 is 11 amino acids long. CDR3 amino acids: CASRSGYGYTF. The CDR3 DNA sequence: TGTGCAAGTCGCTCTGGGTACGGCTACACCTTC.

This sequence joins TRBV10-3 and TRBJ2-5; D perhaps matches TRBD2 (5 bases). This CDR3 is built from 14 residues. Germline lookup yields CDR1 ENHRY and CDR2 SYGVKD. Between the trimmed V and J ends, which lost 0 bases and 2 bases, there was a span of 7 bases. The CDR3 loop reads CAISESGLQETQYF. The CDR3 bases are TGTGCCATCAGTGAGTCCGGACTGCAAGAGACCCAGTACTTC.

This chain uses TRBV5-4 with TRBJ2-5, with 7 bases identical to TRBD2. J was trimmed by 5 bases and V by 0 bases; bases with no gene match: 10. CDR1 is SGHNT, CDR2 YYREEE, per germline (reference sequence). There are 16 residues in the CDR3. In DNA, the CDR3 is TGTGCCAGCAGCTTGGGGGGGAGGGCCTTTGCCGAGACCCAGTACTTC. Translation gives CASSLGGRAFAETQYF.

This chain joins TRBV9 and TRBJ2-3, with a possible D match to TRBD2 (5 bases). Germline-derived CDR1 and CDR2 are SGDLS and YYNGEE. This CDR3 has 12 amino acids. V was trimmed by 4 bases and J by 6 bases, leaving 9 bases between them. CDR3 loop: CASSPQRDTQYF. CDR3 in DNA: TGTGCCAGCAGCCCCCAGCGGGATACGCAGTATTTT.

V and J are TRBV7-8 and TRBJ1-4, with 7 bases matching TRBD1. Germline V lookup: CDR1 SGHVS, CDR2 FQNEAQ. The CDR3 is 15 amino acids. After removal of 5 bases from V and 4 bases from J, the junction contained 7 bases not matched to a gene. The CDR3 loop reads CASSKRGQHNEKLFF. CDR3 DNA sequence: TGTGCCAGCAGCAAGAGGGGACAGCATAATGAAAAACTGTTTTTT.

V and J are TRBV7-3 and TRBJ2-2; 7 bases align to TRBD2. The junction had 4 bases not matched to a gene; V was cut back by 2 bases and J by 1 base. The CDR3 is 16 amino acids. In germline, CDR1 is SGHTA, CDR2 FQGTGA. The CDR3 nucleotides are TGTGCCAGCAGCTTATTTGAGCGGGGGAACACCGGGGAGCTGTTTTTT. Translation gives CASSLFERGNTGELFF.

The chain couples TRBV30 to TRBJ2-7, with TRBD2 matching over 10 bases. Germline loops: CDR1 GTSNPN, CDR2 SVGIG (reference sequence). J was trimmed by 7 bases and V by 5 bases; bases with no gene match: 11. The CDR3 is made up of 14 amino acids. The CDR3 spells CAWGVAGGSREQYF. The DNA of the CDR3 is TGTGCCTGGGGAGTAGCGGGAGGTTCCCGTGAGCAGTACTTC.

The V gene is TRBV5-4, the J gene TRBJ2-2; D perhaps matches TRBD1 (5 bases). Germline-derived CDR1 and CDR2 are SGHNT and YYREEE (reference sequence). The CDR3 has 14 residues. The V end was cut by 4 bases, the J end by 5 bases, with 12 bases between. The CDR3 loop is CASSPRDPTGELFF. Written as DNA, the CDR3 is TGTGCCAGCAGCCCCAGGGATCCGACCGGGGAGCTGTTTTTT.

The chain uses TRBV7-9 and TRBJ2-5; D ambiguous. The CDR3 has 16 amino acids. Trimming took off 5 bases at V and 4 bases at J, with 20 bases between the two ends. In germline, CDR1 is SEHNR, CDR2 FQNEAQ (reference sequence). The CDR3 loop reads CASSPRGLNGAETQYF. For the CDR3, the DNA is TGTGCCAGCAGCCCCCGAGGCCTAAACGGAGCAGAGACCCAGTACTTC.

The V and J genes are TRBV27 and TRBJ2-1; D is uncertain. The CDR3 spans 14 residues. Germline CDR1 reads MNHEY; CDR2 reads SMNVEV (reference sequence). V lost 3 bases to trimming and J lost 4 bases, with 10 bases between them. The CDR3: CASSLNYPYNEQFF. The CDR3 nucleotides are TGTGCCAGCAGTTTGAACTACCCGTACAATGAGCAGTTCTTC.

V and J are TRBV4-3 and TRBJ2-1; D is perhaps TRBD2 (5 bases). The ends were cut back, 1 base at V and 5 bases at J, with 6 bases in the middle. CDR1 and CDR2 (germline): LGHNA, YSLEER. The CDR3 consists of 13 residues. CDR3 residues: CASSQAGNNEQFF. CDR3 DNA sequence: TGCGCCAGCAGCCAAGCGGGGAACAATGAGCAGTTCTTC.